These 32 T cell receptor beta chains were sequenced from one sample in a study of T-cell reconstitution after alpha-beta-depleted transplantation in children. Unique molecular identifiers were incorporated into the prepared TCRbeta library. TCRdb independently ran MiXCR on the PCR reads; one entry per CDR3 protein. Here the sample spans approximately 590,000 distinct CDR3 sequences, roughly 10% being singletons. The sample in question was PBMCs from the stem cell graft donor, obtained from the stem cell graft. These receptors were collected from a human donor who donated a stem cell graft to a child with acute myeloid leukemia.

This clonotype was seen only a few times. J is TRBJ1-1 and V is TRBV29-1; D is perhaps TRBD1 (6 bases). Trimming stripped 6 bases from V and 0 bases from J, with 14 bases between. Germline assignment: CDR1 SQVTM and CDR2 ANQGSEA. The CDR3 spans 14 residues. The DNA of the CDR3 is TGCAGCGTAAATTTAGGGGGGCTGAACACTGAAGCTTTCTTT. Protein: CSVNLGGLNTEAFF.

This clonotype was recorded a few times. The chain combines TRBV7-2 with TRBJ2-6; D unclear. Trimming shortened V by 5 bases and J by 0 bases, and 8 bases separated the two germline ends. The CDR3 extends over 15 amino acids. From germline, CDR1 is SGHTA and CDR2 FQGNSA. CDR3 amino acids: CASSRLPSGANVLTF. The CDR3 DNA sequence: TGTGCCAGCAGCCGTCTTCCCTCTGGGGCCAACGTCCTGACTTTC.

This clonotype was counted only a few times. CDR3 amino acids: CASSQFGTSGSEQYF. Written as DNA, the CDR3 is TGTGCCAGCAGCCAATTTGGGACTAGCGGGAGCGAGCAGTACTTC. J is TRBJ2-7 and V is TRBV3-1; 14 bases map to TRBD2. The CDR3 loop spans 15 amino acids. Germline CDR1 reads LGHDT; CDR2 reads YNNKEL (reference sequence). V lost 2 bases, J lost 6 bases, and 3 bases stayed unmatched.

This clonotype appeared a few times. This chain connects TRBV27 to TRBJ1-4, with a weak D call TRBD1 (6 bases). The CDR3 sequence is 14 residues long. V lost 6 bases and J 7 bases, leaving 15 bases between the germline ends. Germline CDR1 is MNHEY and CDR2 is SMNVEV (reference sequence). CDR3 nucleotides: TGTGCCAGCAGAAATAGGGGGAGCGGTGAAAAACTGTTTTTT. Protein product: CASRNRGSGEKLFF.

The chain employs TRBV7-2 and TRBJ2-2, with 9 bases matching TRBD1. The CDR3 is made up of 16 amino acids. Germline V gene sequence: CDR1 SGHTA, CDR2 FQGNSA. The junction had 9 bases not matched to a gene; V was cut back by 5 bases and J by 5 bases. The CDR3 is CASSLLGQGYTGELFF. CDR3 DNA: TGTGCCAGCAGCCTTTTGGGACAGGGTTATACCGGGGAGCTGTTTTTT.

The rearrangement joins TRBV3-1 to TRBJ2-7; possibly TRBD1 or TRBD2 for D (5 bases each). There are 16 residues in the CDR3. Between the trimmed V and J ends, which lost 3 bases and 2 bases, there was a span of 17 bases. CDR1 and CDR2 from the germline V gene are LGHDT and YNNKEL (reference sequence). CDR3 amino acids: CASSHPPGREAYEQYF. Written as DNA, the CDR3 is TGTGCCAGCAGCCATCCCCCGGGACGGGAAGCCTACGAGCAGTACTTC.

This clonotype was observed a few times. The chain is built from TRBV29-1 and TRBJ2-3; possible D gene TRBD1, 5 bases. The CDR3 runs 12 residues. From germline, CDR1 is SQVTM and CDR2 ANQGSEA. V dropped 4 bases and J dropped 1 base, with 6 bases sitting between them. The CDR3 protein is CSVGQCTDTQYF. The DNA for the CDR3 is TGCAGCGTTGGACAGTGCACAGATACGCAGTATTTT.

This clonotype was seen ten or more times. The chain uses TRBV7-2 and TRBJ2-1; D not certain. Trimming pared 6 bases from V and 6 bases from J, leaving 12 bases between. The V gene's germline CDR1 is SGHTA and CDR2 FQGNSA. The CDR3 is 13 amino acids. The CDR3 protein is CASSFRIINEQFF. The DNA of the CDR3 is TGTGCCAGCAGTTTCCGAATAATCAATGAGCAGTTCTTC.

This clonotype was detected only a few times. The chain is built from TRBV20-1 and TRBJ1-1; perhaps TRBD1 as D (5 bases). There are 16 residues in the CDR3. The V end was cut by 0 bases, the J end by 4 bases, with 18 bases between. Germline V gene data show CDR1 as DFQATT and CDR2 as SNEGSKA (reference sequence). In nucleotides, the CDR3 is TGCAGTGCTAGAGATCCCTCCCGACGGGGCGGCACTGAAGCTTTCTTT. Translated, it gives CSARDPSRRGGTEAFF.

The chain couples TRBV20-1 to TRBJ2-3; TRBD1 aligns across 9 bases. The V and J ends lost 5 bases and 1 base, in that order; junction bases with no gene match: 10. This CDR3 is built from 16 residues. Germline V gene data show CDR1 as DFQATT and CDR2 as SNEGSKA (reference sequence). CDR3 sequence (DNA): TGCAGTGCTCCTAGGGACAGGGAAGGGGGCACAGATACGCAGTATTTT. This translates into CSAPRDREGGTDTQYF.

This chain links TRBV30 with TRBJ2-4, with D maybe TRBD1 (5 bases). CDR1 and CDR2 from the germline V gene are GTSNPN and SVGIG (reference sequence). The CDR3 has 13 amino acids. V was trimmed by 0 bases and J by 8 bases, leaving 11 bases between them. The CDR3 region has the DNA TGTGCCTGGAGTGTTGGCACCAGGGACATTCAGTACTTC. It yields the protein CAWSVGTRDIQYF. Together with reference TRBV30 and TRBJ2-4, the CDR3 gives the full variable domain: SQTIHQWPATLVQPVGSPLSLECTVEGTSNPNLYWYRQAAGRGLQLLFYSVGIGQISSEVPQNLSASRPQDRQFILSSKKLLLSDSGFYLCAWSVGTRDIQYFGAGTRLSVL.

This clonotype has a handful of counts. The J gene is TRBJ2-4, the V gene TRBV7-9, with 7 bases that match TRBD2. CDR3 length: 13 amino acids. The V and J ends lost 1 base and 7 bases, in that order; junction bases with no gene match: 1. CDR1 is SEHNR and CDR2 is FQNEAQ in the germline V gene (reference sequence). The CDR3 DNA follows: TGTGCCAGCAGCTTAGACGGGAGGAACATTCAGTACTTC. This codes for CASSLDGRNIQYF.

This chain uses TRBV20-1 with TRBJ2-7; D uncertain. This CDR3 is 13 amino acids long. CDR1 is DFQATT and CDR2 is SNEGSKA in the germline V gene (reference sequence). Trimming stripped 3 bases from V and 6 bases from J, with 15 bases between. The CDR3 loop is CSASSRVSGEQYF. CDR3 coding DNA: TGCAGTGCTAGTTCTAGGGTATCGGGCGAGCAGTACTTC.

The J gene is TRBJ2-1, the V gene TRBV20-1; TRBD2 is a possible D gene (6 bases). The CDR3 consists of 15 residues. The V gene lost 3 bases and the J gene lost 5 bases, with 17 bases spanning the gap. The V gene's germline CDR1 is DFQATT and CDR2 SNEGSKA (reference sequence). The CDR3 DNA follows: TGCAGTGCTAGCCCCCCGGGAGCGGCCCACAATGAGCAGTTCTTC. This translates into CSASPPGAAHNEQFF.

This clonotype has ten or more counts. The V and J genes are TRBV9 and TRBJ2-7, with TRBD1 matching over 12 bases. This CDR3 is built from 15 residues. With V trimmed by 3 bases and J by 7 bases, 8 bases remained unmatched. Germline V gives CDR1 SGDLS, CDR2 YYNGEE. The CDR3 DNA sequence: TGTGCCAGCAGCGCCACGGGACAGGGGGCGGGGGAGCAGTACTTC. Translated, it gives CASSATGQGAGEQYF. The whole variable domain, remainder taken from reference TRBV9 and TRBJ2-7, is DSGVTQTPKHLITATGQRVTLRCSPRSGDLSVYWYQQSLDQGLQFLIQYYNGEERAKGNILERFSAQQFPDLHSELNLSSLELGDSALYFCASSATGQGAGEQYFGPGTRLTVT.

The chain links TRBV2 to TRBJ2-1, with D unclear. Germline V gene data show CDR1 as SNHLY and CDR2 as FYNNEI. CDR3 length: 12 residues. Between the trimmed V and J ends, which lost 10 bases and 9 bases, there was a span of 16 bases. The CDR3 spells CATPGSMGEQFF. The DNA for the CDR3 is TGTGCCACCCCGGGTAGCATGGGTGAGCAGTTCTTC.

This clonotype came up many times. This chain joins TRBV19 and TRBJ1-2; D unresolved. Germline V CDR1 and CDR2: LNHDA, SQIVND (reference sequence). Trimming removed 5 bases at V and 7 bases at J, with 17 bases between. The CDR3 runs 14 residues. This chain's CDR3 is CASSPGGKSAGYTF. The CDR3, as DNA: TGTGCCAGTAGTCCCGGAGGGAAGTCGGCTGGCTACACCTTC. Variable domain in full (rest from reference TRBV19 and TRBJ1-2): DGGITQSPKYLFRKEGQNVTLSCEQNLNHDAMYWYRQDPGQGLRLIYYSQIVNDFQKGDIAEGYSVSREKKESFPLTVTSAQKNPTAFYLCASSPGGKSAGYTFGSGTRLTVV.

The gene calls are TRBV7-8 and TRBJ2-2; TRBD1 is a possible D gene (6 bases). The germline V and J ends were trimmed by 3 bases and 6 bases, with 14 bases remaining between them. There are 15 residues in the CDR3. The germline V gene has CDR1 SGHVS and CDR2 FQNEAQ. As DNA, the CDR3 is TGTGCCAGCAGCTTGGGGACAACTTTCTCCGGGGAGCTGTTTTTT. It codes for CASSLGTTFSGELFF.

The V call is TRBV3-1, the J call TRBJ2-1, with no clear D. Germline CDR1 LGHDT, CDR2 YNNKEL (reference sequence). The CDR3 consists of 16 residues. V was clipped by 4 bases and J by 0 bases, with 13 bases between them. CDR3 loop: CASSPSTVPSYNEQFF. The CDR3 DNA reads as TGTGCCAGCAGCCCCTCCACTGTCCCCTCCTACAATGAGCAGTTCTTC.

This clonotype has a handful of counts. The rearrangement links TRBV18 to TRBJ2-7; D remains ambiguous. Germline loops: CDR1 KGHSH, CDR2 LQKENI. This CDR3 has 13 residues. V lost 4 bases and J 5 bases, leaving 12 bases between the germline ends. CDR3 sequence reads: CASSRDGKNEQYF. The CDR3 DNA sequence: TGTGCCAGCTCACGCGACGGAAAAAACGAGCAGTACTTC.

For the CDR3, the DNA is TGCAGCGTTGATCGGGCAGACAATGAGCAGTTCTTC. It encodes CSVDRADNEQFF. V and J are TRBV29-1 and TRBJ2-1; D not resolved. Germline CDR1 and CDR2: SQVTM and ANQGSEA. This CDR3 is 12 amino acids long. The germline V and J ends were trimmed by 3 bases and 5 bases, with 8 bases remaining between them.

This clonotype was counted ten times or more. This chain connects TRBV10-3 to TRBJ2-5; 9 nucleotides match TRBD2. CDR3 length: 17 residues. Germline trimming cut 0 bases from V and 3 bases from J; bases unmatched to any gene: 8. Germline V lookup: CDR1 ENHRY, CDR2 SYGVKD. Here the CDR3 DNA reads TGTGCCATCAGTGAGTCGACCGCGACTAGCGGTAAAGAGACCCAGTACTTC. Its translation: CAISESTATSGKETQYF.

This clonotype was counted ten times or more. This chain links TRBV6-5 with TRBJ2-3, with D perhaps given as TRBD1 or TRBD2 (6 bases each). Germline loops: CDR1 MNHEY, CDR2 SVGAGI. CDR3 length equals 16 residues. The germline V and J ends were trimmed by 2 bases and 4 bases, with 16 bases remaining between them. CDR3 loop: CASSYHGGGGADTQYF. DNA of the CDR3: TGTGCCAGCAGTTACCACGGGGGCGGTGGAGCAGATACGCAGTATTTT.

This clonotype was recorded at least ten times. V and J are TRBV20-1 and TRBJ2-1, with D tentatively TRBD2 (5 bases). This CDR3 is built from 16 residues. Germline CDR1 is DFQATT and CDR2 is SNEGSKA (reference sequence). With 0 bases removed from V and 2 bases from J, the gap between germline ends came to 14 bases. CDR3 nucleotide sequence: TGCAGTGCTAGAGAGTTTGGCGGAGCGGCCTACAATGAGCAGTTCTTC. Amino acid sequence: CSAREFGGAAYNEQFF.

In this sample, this clonotype turned up a few times. The junction departs from germline at one end; a sequencing error may be responsible. The genes are TRBV7-9 and TRBJ1-1; D might be TRBD1 (5 bases). Per germline, CDR1 SEHNR and CDR2 FQNEAQ (reference sequence). The CDR3 contains 13 residues. The CDR3 nucleotides read TGTGCCAGCAGCTCAGGGTTGAACACTGAAGTTTTCTTT. It specifies CASSSGLNTEVFF.

This clonotype was seen repeatedly, ten times or more. The V and J genes are TRBV29-1 and TRBJ2-1; 7 bases map to TRBD2. The V segment lost 4 bases and the J segment 7 bases; nucleotides outside the gene matches: 16. Germline V lookup: CDR1 SQVTM, CDR2 ANQGSEA. The CDR3 totals 16 residues. CDR3 amino acids: CSVVIRAGVVRNEQFF. As DNA, the CDR3 is TGCAGCGTTGTAATTCGGGCGGGAGTAGTAAGGAATGAGCAGTTCTTC.

This clonotype has a count of ten or more. V is TRBV5-1 and J is TRBJ1-4; weak D call: TRBD1 (5 bases). There are 15 residues in the CDR3. The V end lost 4 bases, the J end lost 8 bases, and 18 bases lay between the germline ends. CDR1 and CDR2 (germline): SGHRS, YFSETQ. The DNA for the CDR3 is TGCGCCAGCAGCCCCGCCCGGGGGGGGAAGGAAAAACTGTTTTTT. Translation: CASSPARGGKEKLFF.

This clonotype appeared a few times. This sequence joins TRBV6-2 or TRBV6-3 and TRBJ2-7; 9 positions agree with TRBD2. Germline values: CDR1 MNHEY, CDR2 SVGEGT. After removal of 4 bases from V and 2 bases from J, the junction contained 9 bases not matched to a gene. There are 16 residues in the CDR3. CDR3 amino acids: CASSSPRAGGTYEQYF. The CDR3 DNA reads as TGTGCCAGCAGTTCCCCCCGGGCGGGAGGGACCTACGAGCAGTACTTC.

This clonotype was detected a few times. The rearrangement links TRBV10-3 to TRBJ1-2; 7 positions match TRBD1. The J segment lost 6 bases and the V segment lost 7 bases, leaving 5 bases of the junction unmatched. CDR1 ENHRY and CDR2 SYGVKD come from the germline V gene. CDR3 length equals 12 residues. The CDR3, as DNA: TGTGCCATCACCCCAACAGGGGATGGCTACACCTTC. Translated: CAITPTGDGYTF.

This clonotype was counted ten times or more. The chain couples TRBV10-3 to TRBJ1-1; 10 bases are shared with TRBD1. There are 14 residues in the CDR3. Germline V CDR1 and CDR2: ENHRY, SYGVKD. Trimming cost V 6 bases and J 5 bases; bases outside gene matches: 6. DNA for the CDR3: TGTGCCATCAGCAGCGGACAGGGGGAAACTGAAGCTTTCTTT. It encodes CAISSGQGETEAFF.

The chain recombines TRBV28 with TRBJ1-5; 10 bases align to TRBD1. Per germline, CDR1 MDHEN and CDR2 SYDVKM. The J segment lost 0 bases and the V segment lost 3 bases, leaving 11 bases of the junction unmatched. The length of the CDR3 is 19 residues. The CDR3 nucleotides are TGTGCCAGCAGTTTCGCCGGGACAGGGGAGTACGATAGCAATCAGCCCCAGCATTTT. Translated: CASSFAGTGEYDSNQPQHF.

This chain links TRBV7-2 with TRBJ2-1; 11 nucleotides line up with TRBD2. Germline trimming cut 0 bases from V and 5 bases from J; bases unmatched to any gene: 3. This CDR3 comprises 16 residues. Per germline, CDR1 SGHTA and CDR2 FQGNSA. Written as DNA, the CDR3 is TGTGCCAGCAGCTTAGCTTCTAGCGGGAGGCACAATGAGCAGTTCTTC. This encodes CASSLASSGRHNEQFF.